The 27 T cell receptor beta chains in this list originate from one sample, sequenced in a study of regulatory T cells in long-lasting Graves disease. Arm-PCR of CDR3 regions with iRepertoire HTBI primers generated TCR beta libraries. TCRdb passed the multiplex PCR reads through MiXCR, listing each CDR3 protein once. Of more than 300,000 distinct CDR3 sequences listed, 15% to 20% are singletons. The time point denotes: newly diagnosed GD, antithyroid drugs for less than 3 months. Following extraction of RNA from PBMCs, that RNA was used to make the TCR library. These data were also filed under a second study, of T cells in Graves' hyperthyroidism and ophthalmopathy.

The sample consisted of peripheral blood mononuclear cells (PBMCs), taken at new diagnosis, from a patient treated with antithyroid drugs. These receptors originate from a young woman with Graves disease.

The chain recombines TRBV6-1 with TRBJ1-6; TRBD1 aligns across 12 bases. Germline V lookup: CDR1 MNHNS, CDR2 SASEGT. The CDR3 length is 17 residues. V lost 8 bases and J lost 6; bases outside the gene matches: 11. CDR3 sequence reads: CASSGTGGFVPNSPLHF. The CDR3 DNA is TGTGCCAGCTCCGGGACAGGGGGCTTCGTCCCTAATTCACCCCTCCACTTT.

This clonotype has at least ten counts. The chain couples TRBV11-2 to TRBJ1-5; a weak D match, TRBD1 (5 bases). The V gene's germline CDR1 is SGHAT and CDR2 FQNNGV. The ends were cut back, 5 bases at V and 3 bases at J, with 14 bases in the middle. This CDR3 is 15 amino acids long. The CDR3 nucleotides read TGTGCCAGCAGCGCGACAGAAGTTTACAATCAGCCCCAGCATTTT. Its translation: CASSATEVYNQPQHF. Supplemented by reference TRBV11-2 and TRBJ1-5, the full variable domain reads EAGVAQSPRYKIIEKRQSVAFWCNPISGHATLYWYQQILGQGPKLLIQFQNNGVVDDSQLPKDRFSAERLKGVDSTLKIQPAKLEDSAVYLCASSATEVYNQPQHFGDGTRLSIL.

The chain is built from TRBV29-1 and TRBJ1-4; no definite D call. Germline V gene sequence: CDR1 SQVTM, CDR2 ANQGSEA. CDR3 size: 15 residues. V was pared by 3 bases and J by 2 bases, with 13 bases between. The CDR3 DNA reads as TGCAGCGTTGACGTGGGAGTGTCTACTAATGAAAAACTGTTTTTT. Protein: CSVDVGVSTNEKLFF.

This clonotype was seen at least ten times. The rearrangement links TRBV30 to TRBJ2-3, with a possible D match to TRBD2 (6 bases). From germline, CDR1 is GTSNPN and CDR2 SVGIG (reference sequence). This CDR3 is 15 amino acids long. Trimming left V 2 bases short and J 2 bases short, with 14 bases between. CDR3 in DNA: TGTGCCTGGAGTTCAGGAGGAGGGCCCACAGATACGCAGTATTTT. As protein: CAWSSGGGPTDTQYF.

This clonotype came up many times. The V call is TRBV6-1, the J call TRBJ2-2; 9 bases line up with TRBD2. This CDR3 is 15 amino acids long. Germline CDR1 and CDR2: MNHNS and SASEGT. The J segment lost 8 bases and the V segment lost 5 bases, leaving 9 bases of the junction unmatched. This CDR3 is CASSKGASGTGELFF. CDR3 nucleotide sequence: TGTGCCAGCAGTAAGGGGGCTAGCGGGACGGGGGAGCTGTTTTTT.

The table lists this clonotype with many counts. One end of the junction is discordant with germline, which a read error may explain. The rearrangement uses TRBV5-1 and TRBJ2-5; 9 nucleotides match TRBD2. From germline, CDR1 is SGHRS and CDR2 YFSETQ. The CDR3 length is 14 residues. The CDR3, as DNA: TGTGCCAGCAGCGTCGGACTAGCGACGGAGACCCAGTACTTC. It codes for CASSVGLATETQYF.

Ten or more counts support this clonotype. The chain is built from TRBV27 and TRBJ1-2; tentative D call: TRBD1 (6 bases). The CDR3 has 15 residues. CDR1 and CDR2 (germline): MNHEY, SMNVEV (reference sequence). Trimming shortened V by 2 bases and J by 4 bases, and 14 bases separated the two germline ends. The CDR3 region has the DNA TGTGCCAGCAGTTTAGTAGCGGGGGGCCTCTATGGCTACACCTTC. Amino acids: CASSLVAGGLYGYTF.

The chain employs TRBV20-1 and TRBJ1-2; D uncertain. V lost 3 bases, J lost 4 bases, and 12 bases lay in between. Per germline, CDR1 DFQATT and CDR2 SNEGSKA (reference sequence). This CDR3 comprises 13 residues. DNA of the CDR3: TGCAGTGCTAGGAACGGGAGTTCCTATGGCTACACCTTC. Its translation: CSARNGSSYGYTF.

This clonotype has a handful of counts. This sequence joins TRBV20-1 and TRBJ2-6, with 8 bases aligning to TRBD2. CDR1 and CDR2 (germline): DFQATT, SNEGSKA (reference sequence). The CDR3 runs to 18 residues. The trim removed 0 bases at V and 0 bases at J, leaving 7 bases unmatched. The CDR3 sequence: CSARDGTRPSSGANVLTF. The CDR3 DNA follows: TGCAGTGCTAGAGATGGGACTAGACCGAGCTCTGGGGCCAACGTCCTGACTTTC.

This clonotype was picked up a small number of times. The chain links TRBV6-2 or TRBV6-3 to TRBJ2-7, with a weak D call TRBD2 (6 bases). Germline V CDR1 and CDR2: MNHEY, SVGEGT. There are 13 residues in the CDR3. V lost 0 bases to trimming and J lost 6 bases, with 9 bases between them. The CDR3 reads CASSYSEGREQYF. The CDR3 DNA is TGTGCCAGCAGTTACTCGGAGGGACGCGAGCAGTACTTC.

In this sample, this clonotype turned up a few times. The gene calls are TRBV5-1 and TRBJ2-1, with TRBD1 matching 7 bases. There are 13 residues in the CDR3. Germline CDR1 is SGHRS and CDR2 is YFSETQ. V lost 6 bases, J lost 8 bases, and 8 bases stayed unmatched. CDR3 bases: TGCGCCAGCAAACCAGACAGGGCCGATGAGCAGTTCTTC. The encoded protein is CASKPDRADEQFF.

This clonotype was recorded at least ten times. J is TRBJ1-6 and V is TRBV3-1; TRBD1 matches at 7 bases. The ends lost 4 bases at V and 8 bases at J; junction bases unmatched: 5. Germline V gene sequence: CDR1 LGHDT, CDR2 YNNKEL (reference sequence). This CDR3 comprises 14 residues. The CDR3 region has the DNA TGTGCCAGCAGCCCGACAGGGTCCGATTCACCCCTCCACTTT. It codes for CASSPTGSDSPLHF.

This clonotype was picked up many times. The chain links TRBV28 to TRBJ2-5; 9 positions agree with TRBD2. Germline V lookup: CDR1 MDHEN, CDR2 SYDVKM. The length of the CDR3 is 17 residues. Trimming took 6 bases from V and 4 from J; bases not matched to a gene: 15. The CDR3 loop reads CASSPRSGRGGGETQYF. In DNA form, the CDR3 reads TGTGCCAGCAGCCCTCGTAGCGGGAGAGGAGGGGGAGAGACCCAGTACTTC.

This clonotype turned up a few times. V is TRBV20-1 and J is TRBJ2-1; the D is unclear. Germline V gene sequence: CDR1 DFQATT, CDR2 SNEGSKA (reference sequence). Trimming stripped 6 bases from V and 0 bases from J, with 15 bases between. The CDR3 extends over 15 amino acids. The chain's CDR3 is CSAHETLSSYNEQFF. CDR3 DNA: TGCAGTGCCCACGAAACACTAAGCTCCTACAATGAGCAGTTCTTC.

This clonotype was counted ten times or more. This chain uses TRBV14 with TRBJ2-7; the D is unclear. Germline V gene sequence: CDR1 SGHDN, CDR2 FVKESK. The CDR3 totals 13 residues. The V end lost 3 bases, the J end lost 7 bases, and 13 bases lay between the germline ends. The CDR3 spells CASSQGVLREQYF. CDR3 sequence (DNA): TGTGCCAGCAGCCAGGGCGTGCTACGGGAGCAGTACTTC. Variable domain in full (rest from reference TRBV14 and TRBJ2-7): EAGVTQFPSHSVIEKGQTVTLRCDPISGHDNLYWYRRVMGKEIKFLLHFVKESKQDESGMPNNRFLAERTGGTYSTLKVQPAELEDSGVYFCASSQGVLREQYFGPGTRLTVT.

This clonotype was detected ten times or more. This chain uses TRBV10-2 with TRBJ2-5; 10 bases are shared with TRBD1. V was clipped by 7 bases and J by 5 bases; unmatched bases: 10. The CDR3 loop spans 15 amino acids. From germline, CDR1 is WSHSY and CDR2 SAAADI. The CDR3 reads CASTPPDRGLETQYF. DNA of the CDR3: TGCGCCAGCACCCCGCCCGACAGGGGGCTCGAGACCCAGTACTTC.

V is TRBV6-2 or TRBV6-3 and J is TRBJ2-7, with D unresolved. This CDR3 is 15 amino acids long. V was clipped by 5 bases and J by 2 bases, with 16 bases between them. Germline CDR1 is MNHEY and CDR2 is SVGEGT. CDR3 sequence (DNA): TGTGCCAGCAGTGAGGCGGCGGTCTACACCTACGAGCAGTACTTC. As protein: CASSEAAVYTYEQYF.

This clonotype was observed many times. The chain links TRBV6-1 to TRBJ2-2; 7 nucleotides line up with TRBD1. The V and J ends lost 5 bases and 5 bases, in that order; junction bases with no gene match: 8. Germline V CDR1 and CDR2: MNHNS, SASEGT. This CDR3 comprises 15 residues. The CDR3 protein is CASSTTGLVTGELFF. The CDR3 DNA reads as TGTGCCAGCAGTACGACAGGGTTGGTGACCGGGGAGCTGTTTTTT.

This clonotype was counted at least ten times. The genes are TRBV7-3 and TRBJ2-3; D uncertain. This CDR3 has 13 residues. Trimming took 8 bases from V and 2 from J, leaving 11 bases between them. The germline V gene has CDR1 SGHTA and CDR2 FQGTGA. CDR3 region: CASSPWNTDTQYF. In nucleotides, the CDR3 is TGTGCCAGCTCCCCTTGGAACACAGATACGCAGTATTTT.

This clonotype was picked up a small number of times. This chain links TRBV5-1 with TRBJ1-1; D unclear. This CDR3 contains 14 residues. Germline loops: CDR1 SGHRS, CDR2 YFSETQ. V lost 1 base to trimming and J lost 1 base, with 8 bases between them. The CDR3 DNA reads TGCGCCAGCAGCTTGTATGACGCGAACACTGAAGCTTTCTTT. Protein sequence: CASSLYDANTEAFF.

This clonotype was seen many times. J is TRBJ2-3 and V is TRBV20-1; TRBD2 agrees at 8 bases. The CDR3 has 13 amino acids. From germline, CDR1 is DFQATT and CDR2 SNEGSKA (reference sequence). J gave up 7 bases and V 2 bases, and 5 bases lay outside the gene matches. The CDR3 here is CSARLAGGNTQYF. In nucleotides, the CDR3 is TGCAGTGCTAGACTAGCGGGTGGGAATACGCAGTATTTT.

This clonotype was counted ten times or more. The chain carries TRBV5-1 and TRBJ2-5, with 8 positions matching TRBD1. V lost 4 bases, J lost 3 bases, and 2 bases stayed unmatched. Germline lookup yields CDR1 SGHRS and CDR2 YFSETQ. This CDR3 has 13 amino acids. CDR3 nucleotides: TGCGCCAGCAGCCCGGGACAGGAAGAGACCCAGTACTTC. Its translation: CASSPGQEETQYF.

With respect to this clonotype: This may arise from a read error, as a much more abundant clone is one base away. The chain uses TRBV28 and TRBJ2-5, with TRBD1 matching 7 bases. The CDR3 is 16 amino acids. The germline CDR1 and CDR2 sequences are MDHEN and SYDVKM. The CDR3 loop reads CASSLLGQMYQEAQYF. In DNA form, the CDR3 reads TGTGCCAGCAGTTTACTGGGACAGATGTACCAAGAGGCCCAGTACTTC.

This clonotype occurred many times. The J gene is TRBJ2-5, the V gene TRBV27; D gene ambiguous. V gave up 4 bases and J gave up 7 bases, with 7 bases separating them. Looked up from germline, CDR1 is MNHEY and CDR2 is SMNVEV (reference sequence). The CDR3 runs 11 residues. The CDR3 nucleotides read TGTGCCAGCAGTTCCCATGGGACCCAGTACTTC. Protein product: CASSSHGTQYF.

This clonotype was detected many times. The rearrangement joins TRBV12-3 or TRBV12-4 to TRBJ1-3, with D uncertain. The CDR3 extends over 14 amino acids. V gave up 3 bases and J gave up 1 base, with 7 bases separating them. The DNA of the CDR3 is TGTGCCAGCAGTTTTACTGGGTCTGGAAACACCATATATTTT. Its protein is CASSFTGSGNTIYF.

This clonotype was counted many times. The V gene is TRBV7-9, the J gene TRBJ2-5; TRBD2 agrees at 8 bases. Germline CDR1 SEHNR, CDR2 FQNEAQ (reference sequence). The V gene end was trimmed by 6 bases and the J gene end by 2 bases; junction bases not matched to a gene: 2. CDR3 length equals 13 residues. The CDR3 protein is CASSSGGQETQYF. CDR3 DNA sequence: TGTGCCAGCAGTTCGGGGGGGCAAGAGACCCAGTACTTC.

This clonotype has a count of ten or more. Written as DNA, the CDR3 is TGTGCCAGCAGCTTCCCCCGGGACACAGCCTACGAGCAGTACTTC. As protein: CASSFPRDTAYEQYF. The chain carries TRBV7-9 and TRBJ2-7; possibly TRBD1 for D (6 bases). Between the trimmed V and J ends, which lost 3 bases and 2 bases, there was a span of 14 bases. CDR1 is SEHNR and CDR2 is FQNEAQ in the germline V gene (reference sequence). This CDR3 is built from 15 residues.